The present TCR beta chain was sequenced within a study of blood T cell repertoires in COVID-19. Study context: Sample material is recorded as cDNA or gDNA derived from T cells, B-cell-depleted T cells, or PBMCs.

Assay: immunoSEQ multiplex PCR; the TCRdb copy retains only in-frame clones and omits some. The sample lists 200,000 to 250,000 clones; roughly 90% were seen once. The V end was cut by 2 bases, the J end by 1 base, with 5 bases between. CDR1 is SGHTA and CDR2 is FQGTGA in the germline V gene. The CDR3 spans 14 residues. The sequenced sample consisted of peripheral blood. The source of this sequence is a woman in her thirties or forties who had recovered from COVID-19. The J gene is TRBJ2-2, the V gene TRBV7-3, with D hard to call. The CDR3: CASSLGLNTGELFF. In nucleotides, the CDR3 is TGTGCCAGCAGCTTAGGGCTGAACACCGGGGAGCTGTTTTTT.